The 16 T cell receptor beta chains below were found in one sample sequenced in a study of T cells and Merkel cell carcinoma outcomes. Assay: immunoSEQ multiplex PCR; the TCRdb copy retains only in-frame clones and omits some. The top ten clones hold roughly 10% of a sample with roughly 15,000 clones, about four fifths of them seen once. The sequencing input was tumor tissue from Merkel cell carcinoma. Receptors were obtained from a human donor with Merkel cell carcinoma.

This clone was counted between two and nine times. This rearrangement joins TRBV5-1 to TRBJ2-2; 8 nucleotides agree with TRBD1. Germline V CDR1 and CDR2: SGHRS, YFSETQ. The CDR3 is 15 amino acids. V dropped 4 bases and J dropped 3; count of bases not matched to a gene: 5. CDR3 DNA sequence: TGCGCCAGCAGCCGGGGACAGGCCTACACCGGGGAGCTGTTTTTT. Protein sequence: CASSRGQAYTGELFF.

This sequence joins TRBV9 and TRBJ2-5, with D perhaps assigned TRBD1 or TRBD2 (5 bases each). CDR1 and CDR2 (germline): SGDLS, YYNGEE. CDR3 length: 14 residues. Trimming stripped 3 bases from V and 8 bases from J, with 17 bases between. CDR3: CASSGYRGAATQYF. CDR3 DNA sequence: TGTGCCAGCAGCGGATACAGAGGGGCGGCCACCCAGTACTTC.

The rearrangement joins TRBV19 to TRBJ1-5; 7 bases match TRBD1. Germline V gene sequence: CDR1 LNHDA, CDR2 SQIVND (reference sequence). J lost 4 bases, V lost 4 bases, and 1 base had no gene match. The CDR3 sequence is 13 residues long. The CDR3 nucleotides are TGTGCCAGTAGTAAGGACAGGAATCAGCCCCAGCATTTT. Translating gives CASSKDRNQPQHF.

The chain has TRBV28 and TRBJ2-3, with TRBD2 matching over 9 bases. J gave up 1 base and V 4 bases, and 12 bases lay outside the gene matches. The CDR3 spans 18 residues. The germline gives CDR1 MDHEN, CDR2 SYDVKM. The DNA of the CDR3 is TGTGCCAGCAGTTCTCTCCCTACGGGCGGGAGGGGCACAGATACGCAGTATTTT. Translating it yields CASSSLPTGGRGTDTQYF. Full variable domain (missing parts from reference TRBV28 and TRBJ2-3): DVKVTQSSRYLVKRTGEKVFLECVQDMDHENMFWYRQDPGLGLRLIYFSYDVKMKEKGDIPEGYSVSREKKERFSLILESASTNQTSMYLCASSSLPTGGRGTDTQYFGPGTRLTVL.

V gene TRBV4-1 combines with J gene TRBJ2-7; 10 nucleotides line up with TRBD2. Trimming cost V 1 base and J 0 bases; bases outside gene matches: 3. Germline V lookup: CDR1 MGHRA, CDR2 YSYEKL. The CDR3 consists of 16 residues. In nucleotides, the CDR3 is TGCGCCAGCAGCCAAGCTCCTAGCGGGAGCTCCTACGAGCAGTACTTC. Translation: CASSQAPSGSSYEQYF.

This chain links TRBV5-1 with TRBJ2-3, with TRBD2 identical over 13 bases. The germline V gene encodes CDR1 SGHRS and CDR2 YFSETQ. Unmatched junction bases numbered 8, after V lost 4 bases and J lost 3 bases. CDR3 length: 17 amino acids. The CDR3 region has the DNA TGCGCCAGCAGCCCAGGACTAGCGGGAGCGCGAACAGATACGCAGTATTTT. Translating it yields CASSPGLAGARTDTQYF.

The V call is TRBV20-1, the J call TRBJ1-1; D is uncertain. The CDR3 is 11 residues long. Trimming stripped 3 bases from V and 3 bases from J, with 5 bases between. Germline CDR1 reads DFQATT; CDR2 reads SNEGSKA (reference sequence). The CDR3 sequence: CSASPDTEAFF. As DNA, the CDR3 is TGCAGTGCTAGTCCCGACACTGAAGCTTTCTTT.

The chain links TRBV10-3 to TRBJ1-3; 8 nucleotides align to TRBD1. In germline, CDR1 is ENHRY, CDR2 SYGVKD. The junction had 4 bases not matched to a gene; V was cut back by 7 bases and J by 2 bases. This CDR3 contains 14 residues. The CDR3 region has the DNA TGTGCCATCACCCCGGACAGGGCTGGAAACACCATATATTTT. It codes for CAITPDRAGNTIYF.

This clone was observed once. The CDR3 region is CASSLRQGNSPLHF. Here the CDR3 DNA reads TGTGCCAGCAGCCTTCGACAGGGCAATTCACCCCTCCACTTT. The V and J genes are TRBV7-9 and TRBJ1-6, with TRBD1 matching over 7 bases. This CDR3 contains 14 residues. Per germline, CDR1 SEHNR and CDR2 FQNEAQ (reference sequence). V was pared by 5 bases and J by 7 bases, with 5 bases of the junction left unmatched.

This clone was counted a single time. V gene TRBV10-3 combines with J gene TRBJ1-6; TRBD1 is a possible D gene (6 bases). V gave up 3 bases and J gave up 6 bases, with 21 bases separating them. Germline V gene lookup returns CDR1 ENHRY and CDR2 SYGVKD. The CDR3 has 18 residues. CDR3 sequence (DNA): TGTGCCATCAGTGATAGCCGGACCTCGGGGGCTAGTAATTCACCCCTCCACTTT. Translated: CAISDSRTSGASNSPLHF.

The V and J genes are TRBV5-5 and TRBJ1-2, with 7 bases aligning to TRBD1. Germline assignment: CDR1 SGHKS and CDR2 YYEKEE (reference sequence). The ends lost 3 bases at V and 3 bases at J; junction bases unmatched: 2. The CDR3 length is 13 residues. This chain's CDR3 is CASSYGQDYGYTF. The CDR3 DNA is TGTGCCAGCAGCTATGGACAGGACTATGGCTACACCTTC.

The sample holds one count of this clone. CDR3 in DNA: TGTGCCTGGCAAATGAACACTGAAGCTTTCTTT. Its protein product is CAWQMNTEAFF. The chain has TRBV30 and TRBJ1-1; D gene ambiguous. V was clipped by 5 bases and J by 0 bases, with 4 bases between them. Germline CDR1 reads GTSNPN; CDR2 reads SVGIG (reference sequence). The CDR3 runs to 11 residues.

The chain links TRBV10-3 to TRBJ2-2, with D unresolved. The CDR3 has 12 residues. Germline lookup yields CDR1 ENHRY and CDR2 SYGVKD. V lost 8 bases and J 4 bases, leaving 8 bases between the germline ends. The DNA of the CDR3 is TGTGCCATCGAAGGTTTCACCGGGGAGCTGTTTTTT. Protein product: CAIEGFTGELFF.

The V gene is TRBV11-2, the J gene TRBJ2-7; D call uncertain. The ends were cut back, 5 bases at V and 1 base at J, with 12 bases in the middle. The CDR3 totals 14 residues. Germline CDR1 is SGHAT and CDR2 is FQNNGV. The CDR3 region has the DNA TGTGCCAGCAGCCCTGCCCCCGAGTCCTACGAGCAGTACTTC. This encodes CASSPAPESYEQYF.

This chain links TRBV11-2 with TRBJ1-5; possible D gene TRBD1, 6 bases. Trimming shortened V by 4 bases and J by 6 bases, and 16 bases separated the two germline ends. This CDR3 spans 15 amino acids. Per germline, CDR1 SGHAT and CDR2 FQNNGV. The CDR3 spells CASSSGVRDPQPQHF. CDR3 nucleotides: TGTGCCAGCAGCTCAGGGGTCAGGGACCCTCAGCCCCAGCATTTT.

The chain carries TRBV19 and TRBJ2-7; D is perhaps TRBD2 (7 bases). CDR1 LNHDA and CDR2 SQIVND come from the germline V gene (reference sequence). The CDR3 loop spans 15 amino acids. V lost 7 bases to trimming and J lost 7 bases, with 23 bases between them. The CDR3 protein is CASTPGGPSVGEQYF. Written as DNA, the CDR3 is TGTGCCAGTACCCCGGGGGGCCCGTCGGTAGGAGAGCAGTACTTC.